This T cell receptor (beta chain) comes out of a study of cytomegalovirus exposure and HLA in healthy donors (dated by TCRdb to 2015 to 2018). Study-level background: In an earlier analysis of under 600 of the donors, 250 to 300 Gb of sequence data and roughly 100 million unique TCR beta sequences from 150 million to 200 million T cells were reported. Both class I and class II loci were covered by HLA typing, at four-digit resolution. Of the roughly 410 genotyped donors, more than 75% were placed in the genetic ancestry cluster associated with self-reported Caucasian donors. Rather than drawing on any new phenotypic data, the later analysis identified candidate immune exposures from TCR beta sequences and the way those sequences occurred across donors. Besides the first cohort of some 670 subjects, a separate validation cohort made up of roughly 120 different subjects was used. A later analysis re-examined previously published TCR beta repertoires from several hundred donors and added high-resolution HLA genotyping to investigate patterns of TCR occurrence. Every repertoire in the discovery cohort had been generated on one and the same sequencing platform. About 5 DR-DQ haplotypes were handled as single units for association and clustering, since linkage in the cohort was strong. Using immunosequencing, the study profiled T cell repertoires from around 680 subjects and related those repertoires to cytomegalovirus serostatus. Among around 400 genotyped donors of the cohort, an average of around 250,000 unique TCR beta nucleotide sequences was sequenced per donor, of which 15% to 20% were non-productive. An earlier analysis of a few hundred of the donors applied high-throughput TCR beta sequencing to assess whether each TCR beta V gene segment acted as functional or pseudogenic. The study aimed to test whether cataloging public T cell receptors could reveal signatures of past pathogen exposure. Donor age, sex, ethnicity and CMV serostatus were compiled alongside the repertoire data. High-throughput TCR immunosequencing, statistical association of individual TCRs with disease status, and machine learning were combined to predict cytomegalovirus infection status. Typing coverage varied by locus: roughly 620-640 donors for A, B, C, DRB1 and DQB1; approximately 560 for DQA1; over 600 for DPA1; some 470 for DPB1. A later genetic analysis took genome-wide SNP genotypes for about three fifths of the roughly 700 donors and used that subset as a discovery cohort. An early release covering roughly 640 HLA-typed donors comprised 250 to 350 gigabases of sequencing data and around 86 million unique TCR sequences.

Broader findings and caveats from the paper: Strong co-occurrence of HLA alleles, especially DR and DQ, made assigning TCR associations to individual alleles difficult. A later analysis found that HLA-associated TCR beta chains were more clonally expanded and had lower generation probabilities than equally common non-associated chains. A later genetic analysis associated a missense DCLRE1C variant with V-gene and J-gene trimming of TCR beta chains, and an independent cohort replicated the association. Several of the top co-occurrence clusters appeared to be linked to parvovirus B19, influenza, CMV and Epstein-Barr virus, according to a later analysis. In an earlier analysis of several hundred of the donors, most TCR beta V segments were observed in productive rearrangements about 90% or about 30% of the time, broadly matching IMGT annotations. A later genetic analysis reported fewer N-insertions in productive TCRs among donors in an Asian-associated ancestry cluster than the roughly 650-donor mean. HLA typing was unavailable for some donors at each locus, so association tests used only the typed subset. The classifier was reported to diagnose cytomegalovirus status with high specificity and sensitivity in both the original cohort and the validation cohort. Correlated functional status among segregating V segments might reflect linkage disequilibrium, but an unknown experimental factor could not be ruled out. CMV serostatus was the only immune exposure information available for the cohort. According to a later analysis, most CMV-associated TCR beta chains appeared to be HLA-restricted, and the HLA associations seemed to be driven largely by CMV exposure. Approximately 16 rarely observed V segments, including chromosome 9 orphons, were excluded from the earlier analysis of approximately 600 of the donors because counts were too low. Some IMGT-functional V segments, including TRBV6-2 and TRBV6-3, could not be distinguished by the 87-base-pair reads and were therefore excluded. In a later analysis, TCR association rates were found to vary across HLA loci, with the most associated TCRs seen for DRB1 alleles and the fewest for HLA-C alleles. In vitro tests confirmed that a few of the cytomegalovirus-associated TCR beta chains recognize cytomegalovirus antigens. Only TCR beta chains were sequenced in this cohort, and the absence of alpha or paired-chain data limited detectable features. Roughly uniform sequencing depth across donors was assumed in presence/absence analyses, although this assumption may not hold. According to the authors, the approach could potentially be generalized to other disease states and immunological phenotypes. A cluster of highly shared sequence variants was judged likely to be a technical artifact of the sequencing pipeline. While some public TCRs were present in many individuals, most TCR sequences turned up only very rarely across donors. At a false discovery rate of 0.05, a later analysis linked 15,000 to 20,000 TCR beta sequences to specific HLA alleles. A further reported finding was that TCR beta sequences accurately predicted the HLA-A and HLA-B alleles for most subjects in the first cohort. The study gave a list of roughly 150 TCR beta chains associated with cytomegalovirus.

To prepare the library, the immunoSEQ multiplex PCR assay was applied. The multiplex PCR relied on a mix of 60 forward primers for TCR Vbeta segments and 13 reverse primers for TCR Jbeta segments. Amplification of the CDR3 region of rearranged TCR beta genes was performed with a multiplex PCR assay on genomic DNA. On the Illumina HiSeq System, the amplified TCR beta libraries were sequenced as 87-base-pair reads. The authors' analysis ran thus. A later analysis tallied roughly 80 million unique TCR beta chains across the 640 or so repertoires, and about 10 million of those chains were shared by two or more donors. To remove PCR and sequencing errors, raw reads were error-corrected and collapsed into unique sequences using a nearest-neighbor algorithm that merged closely related sequences. V, D and J gene segments were assigned by aligning CDR3 sequences to IMGT reference sequences. Each retained sequence needed at least a six-nucleotide match to both a V gene segment and a J gene segment. Rearrangements were classified as productive when the CDR3 lacked stop codons and remained in frame with V and J, and all other rearrangements were classified as non-productive. CDR3 was defined according to IMGT convention as the region running from the second conserved V-encoded cysteine to the conserved J-encoded phenylalanine. The earlier analysis of more than 450 of the donors excluded sequences that lacked an unambiguous match to a single V gene segment. In an earlier analysis of about 590 of the donors, a V segment was called functional when productive rearrangements were above 56.7%, and segregating when the standard deviation between donors exceeded 5%. A statistical classification framework was built to diagnose cytomegalovirus status from the catalog of TCR beta chain sequences. In a later analysis, V and J genes were assigned by comparing TCR nucleotide sequences against IMGT/GENE-DB human TR gene sequences. The TCRdist pipeline was used in a later analysis to assign CDR3 sequences and most-parsimonious VDJ recombination scenarios. In a later analysis, each TCR beta chain was defined by its CDR3 amino acid sequence together with its V-gene family, and reads lacking a unique V-gene family were excluded. In a later analysis, fewer than 600 highly shared, low-generation-probability nucleotide sequences were removed to address suspected cross-contamination and a sequencing artifact. For each public chain, a later analysis derived a clonal expansion index from normalized ranks of inferred template counts within each repertoire. Generation probabilities in a later analysis came from a VDJ recombination model fitted to out-of-frame rearrangements, and those results were checked against IGoR. In a later analysis, TCR-TCR, TCR-HLA and TCR-CMV co-occurrence was scored with hypergeometric tests, and a repertoire-size bias correction was applied to TCR pairs. False discovery rates were estimated in a later analysis by permuting HLA or CMV assignments 20 times. In a later analysis, co-occurring TCRs were grouped using DBSCAN, and TCRdist sequence similarity was added for clustering within HLA-allele-positive subsets. Repertoires with fewer than 30,000 or more than 120,000 public chains were left out of co-occurrence clustering, as were a handful of repertoires with anomalous nucleotide sharing. As stored in TCRdb, this immuneACCESS dataset retains in-frame rearrangements with V and J assigned. A fraction of the clones does not appear; measured against another copy, unresolved V genes explain less than half of the discrepancy, and the remainder lacks a known reason. D and trimming come from the DNA, and the V and J calls and clone size come from that table. This sample is represented by fewer than 100,000 clones; about 77% of them were singletons. The ten top clones hold just under 2.5% of the sample.

The germline V gene specifies MNHEY as CDR1 and SVGAGI as CDR2. Unmatched junction bases come to 4, with V trimmed by 4 bases and J by 5 bases. There are 14 amino acids in the CDR3, from cysteine to phenylalanine inclusive. Here the CDR3 DNA is all that survives: 42 bases in frame from base 1. The cohort comprised around 700 healthy bone marrow donors. Cohort members were all nominally healthy when sampled, although unrecorded immune exposures were likely present. The donor was CMV seropositive and was included in the group of some 290 seropositive cohort members. A peripheral blood sample was provided by each donor, and peripheral blood mononuclear cells were used for TCR beta sequencing. The Qiagen DNeasy Blood Extraction Kit was used to extract genomic DNA from the blood cell samples. About this clone: Its antigen is still unknown. Base qualities are not recorded, but no much larger clone differs from it by a single base.

This receptor chain uses TRBV6-5 and TRBJ2-2; TRBD1 fits 7 bases in the junction. Sequencing was carried out using PBMCs. This TCR was recovered from a male donor in good health and CMV-seropositive. The DNA sequence follows: TGTGCCAGCAGTTTTAAGGGGGCGACCGGGGAGCTGTTTTTT. Translated, it reads CASSFKGATGELFF.